These 26 T cell receptor beta chains were all obtained from the same sample, sequenced in a study of T cells in Graves' hyperthyroidism and ophthalmopathy. RNA transcripts were the template for amplifying TCR beta CDR3 regions. Primed by the HTBI set, a first-round RT-PCR was run on the TCR CDR3. TCRdb called the multiplex PCR reads again in MiXCR, with one record for every CDR3 protein. Of some 490,000 distinct CDR3 sequences in the sample, less than 25% were seen once. The sequencing sample was made of blood. The receptor source for this set is a woman in her 70s with Graves' ophthalmopathy.

J is TRBJ1-4 and V is TRBV6-1; the match to TRBD1 covers 7 bases. Per the germline V gene, CDR1 is MNHNS and CDR2 is SASEGT. The trim removed 7 bases at V and 2 bases at J, leaving 7 bases unmatched. The CDR3 has 15 amino acids. The CDR3 loop reads CASTQGERTNEKLFF. For the CDR3, the DNA is TGTGCCAGCACCCAGGGGGAGCGGACTAATGAAAAACTGTTTTTT.

This clonotype was picked up a small number of times. The V and J genes are TRBV5-1 and TRBJ1-2; D not resolved. Trimming removed 0 bases from V and 6 bases from J, with 6 bases in between. CDR3 length: 12 residues. The germline gives CDR1 SGHRS, CDR2 YFSETQ. The CDR3 nucleotides read TGCGCCAGCAGCTTGGCCCAAGATGGCTACACCTTC. It codes for CASSLAQDGYTF.

This clonotype was observed a handful of times. The chain carries TRBV24-1 and TRBJ2-7; no clear D gene. The CDR3 runs 13 residues. The germline V gene has CDR1 KGHDR and CDR2 SFDVKD. V lost 5 bases to trimming and J lost 2 bases, with 9 bases between them. The CDR3 DNA is TGTGCCACCAGTGCCGGTGAAACCTACGAGCAGTACTTC. Translated: CATSAGETYEQYF.

The sample holds many counts of this clonotype. The chain combines TRBV7-3 with TRBJ2-1; TRBD1 agrees at 12 bases. This CDR3 spans 15 amino acids. Unmatched junction bases numbered 9, after V lost 5 bases and J lost 10 bases. Germline values: CDR1 SGHTA, CDR2 FQGTGA. CDR3: CASSPAGTGGREQFF. DNA for the CDR3: TGTGCCAGCAGCCCCGCCGGGACAGGGGGCAGAGAGCAGTTCTTC.

The genes are TRBV15 and TRBJ2-3, with a tentative D call TRBD1 (5 bases). CDR3 length equals 13 residues. CDR1 and CDR2 (germline): LNHNV, YYDKDF (reference sequence). Trimming pared 2 bases from V and 6 bases from J, leaving 9 bases between. CDR3 region: CATSRQGRDTQYF. Written as DNA, the CDR3 is TGTGCCACCAGCAGACAGGGTCGTGATACGCAGTATTTT.

The chain joins TRBV6-1 to TRBJ2-7; 9 nucleotides align to TRBD2. This CDR3 is built from 15 residues. Germline values: CDR1 MNHNS, CDR2 SASEGT. Unmatched junction bases numbered 11, after V lost 6 bases and J lost 5 bases. CDR3 nucleotide sequence: TGTGCCAGCAGGGGGTGGGGGACTAGCTTTCACGAGCAGTACTTC. Translated: CASRGWGTSFHEQYF.

This clonotype was observed a few times. The rearrangement uses TRBV5-1 and TRBJ2-7, with D perhaps being TRBD1 or TRBD2 (5 bases each). The V end lost 3 bases, the J end lost 4 bases, and 14 bases lay between the germline ends. In germline, CDR1 is SGHRS, CDR2 YFSETQ. The CDR3 is 14 residues long. CDR3 nucleotides: TGCGCCAGCAGCTACCGGGACGGATCATACGAGCAGTACTTC. Protein product: CASSYRDGSYEQYF.

This clonotype was seen ten or more times. V usage is TRBV2 and J usage is TRBJ1-1, with D possibly matching TRBD1 (6 bases). The CDR3 consists of 14 residues. Between the trimmed V and J ends, which lost 7 bases and 4 bases, there was a span of 16 bases. Germline CDR1 is SNHLY and CDR2 is FYNNEI. The CDR3 nucleotides are TGTGCCAGCATTCAAGGCACAGGGCTCACTGAAGCTTTCTTT. Translating it yields CASIQGTGLTEAFF.

This clonotype was recorded at least ten times. The chain employs TRBV12-3 or TRBV12-4 and TRBJ1-1; 7 nucleotides line up with TRBD1. CDR3 length: 15 amino acids. The J segment lost 0 bases and the V segment lost 5 bases, leaving 6 bases of the junction unmatched. Written as DNA, the CDR3 is TGTGCCAGCAGTCCCGGGGACAGTTTGAACACTGAAGCTTTCTTT. Its translation is CASSPGDSLNTEAFF.

This clonotype was observed a few times. This chain links TRBV9 with TRBJ1-1, with D uncertain. V was cut by 0 bases and J by 6 bases, with 15 bases left in between. The CDR3 spans 15 residues. The germline V gene has CDR1 SGDLS and CDR2 YYNGEE. CDR3 region: CASSVAFLGSPEAFF. CDR3 DNA: TGTGCCAGCAGCGTAGCTTTCTTGGGGTCCCCTGAAGCTTTCTTT.

This clonotype has just a few counts. This sequence joins TRBV3-1 and TRBJ2-3, with D possibly TRBD2 on 5 matching bases. From germline, CDR1 is LGHDT and CDR2 YNNKEL (reference sequence). Trimming cost V 4 bases and J 2 bases, with 13 bases left between them. This CDR3 is built from 15 residues. The CDR3 sequence: CASSPLARTTDTQYF. As DNA, the CDR3 is TGTGCCAGCAGCCCCCTAGCTCGGACCACAGATACGCAGTATTTT.

This sequence joins TRBV6-5 and TRBJ1-1; TRBD1 matches at 7 bases. Germline loops: CDR1 MNHEY, CDR2 SVGAGI. The ends lost 0 bases at V and 1 base at J; junction bases unmatched: 11. The CDR3 is made up of 18 amino acids. Here the CDR3 reads CASSYSDPTGWENTEAFF. The CDR3 DNA reads as TGTGCCAGCAGTTACTCGGATCCGACAGGGTGGGAGAACACTGAAGCTTTCTTT.

This clonotype was observed a few times. The chain links TRBV3-1 to TRBJ2-1; 7 bases are shared with TRBD2. V shed 5 bases and J 0 bases; nucleotides not matched to a gene: 7. CDR1 is LGHDT and CDR2 is YNNKEL in the germline V gene (reference sequence). This CDR3 region has 16 residues. In DNA, the CDR3 is TGTGCCAGCAGCTTCCTTCGCGGGAGCTCCTACAATGAGCAGTTCTTC. Amino acids: CASSFLRGSSYNEQFF.

This chain uses TRBV27 with TRBJ1-5; D is undetermined. Trimming stripped 6 bases from V and 5 bases from J, with 14 bases between. CDR3 length: 14 residues. Germline lookup yields CDR1 MNHEY and CDR2 SMNVEV (reference sequence). As DNA, the CDR3 is TGTGCCAGCAGCCGGGAAAGGACGGATCAGCCCCAGCATTTT. Its protein product is CASSRERTDQPQHF.

V is TRBV7-9 and J is TRBJ2-2; TRBD1 matches 7 bases. After removal of 5 bases from V and 2 bases from J, the junction contained 11 bases not matched to a gene. The CDR3 runs 17 residues. Per germline, CDR1 SEHNR and CDR2 FQNEAQ (reference sequence). The CDR3 DNA reads as TGTGCCAGCAGCCCCCCCGGACAGGTACTTAACACCGGGGAGCTGTTTTTT. As protein: CASSPPGQVLNTGELFF.

As concerns this clonotype: A single base separates this from a much larger clone, so it may be a read error. The chain joins TRBV7-3 to TRBJ2-1; TRBD2 aligns across 7 bases. The CDR3 runs 13 residues. The germline V gene encodes CDR1 SGHTA and CDR2 FQGTGA. The V and J ends lost 5 bases and 8 bases, in that order; junction bases with no gene match: 6. The CDR3 region is CASSRTRYHEQFF. DNA of the CDR3: TGTGCCAGCAGCCGGACTAGGTACCATGAGCAGTTCTTC.

This clonotype was observed many times. The V and J genes are TRBV2 and TRBJ1-2; TRBD1 is a possible D gene (6 bases). The length of the CDR3 is 15 residues. The germline CDR1 and CDR2 sequences are SNHLY and FYNNEI. The V end was cut by 7 bases, the J end by 4 bases, with 19 bases between. CDR3 protein: CASTLDRGSTYGYTF. DNA for the CDR3: TGTGCCAGCACCTTAGATAGGGGGTCCACCTATGGCTACACCTTC. The full variable domain, with the rest looked up from reference TRBV2 and TRBJ1-2, is EPEVTQTPSHQVTQMGQEVILRCVPISNHLYFYWYRQILGQKVEFLVSFYNNEISEKSEIFDDQFSVERPDGSNFTLKIRSTKLEDSAMYFCASTLDRGSTYGYTFGSGTRLTVV.

This chain joins TRBV12-3 or TRBV12-4 and TRBJ1-2; no definite D call. The V end was cut by 6 bases, the J end by 7 bases, with 12 bases between. The CDR3 totals 12 residues. CDR3 sequence (DNA): TGTGCCAGCAGGACCACGAGTTTTGGCTACACCTTC. It yields the protein CASRTTSFGYTF.

The J gene is TRBJ2-7, the V gene TRBV12-3 or TRBV12-4, with TRBD2 identical over 13 bases. V trimming: 3 bases; J trimming: 6 bases; junction bases outside the gene matches: 5. The CDR3 sequence is 15 residues long. The CDR3 region is CASSLTSGRFGEQYF. The CDR3 region has the DNA TGTGCCAGCAGTTTGACTAGCGGGAGGTTCGGCGAGCAGTACTTC.

This clonotype was recorded only once. It is unclear where the CDR3 begins or ends on the DNA, so no DNA is shown, and the CDR3 is as TCRdb lists it. CDR3 sequence reads: CASSPLWEGLSTEAFF. J is TRBJ1-1 and V is TRBV2. The CDR3 length equals 16 residues, ends included. Germline CDR1 is SNHLY and CDR2 is FYNNEI.

This clonotype has a single count. The chain carries TRBV2 and TRBJ2-4; maybe TRBD1 (7 bases). Germline V gene sequence: CDR1 SNHLY, CDR2 FYNNEI. This CDR3 has 18 residues. The germline V and J ends were trimmed by 5 bases and 2 bases, with 22 bases remaining between them. CDR3 DNA sequence: TGTGCCAGCAGTTCAACCAGGGCAGGGGGGATTTCCAAAAACATTCAGTACTTC. Its protein product is CASSSTRAGGISKNIQYF.

This clonotype was seen ten or more times. The gene calls are TRBV20-1 and TRBJ1-4; D call uncertain. Germline values: CDR1 DFQATT, CDR2 SNEGSKA (reference sequence). The length of the CDR3 is 13 residues. Trimming took 2 bases from V and 5 from J, leaving 9 bases between them. Here the CDR3 DNA reads TGCAGTGCTAGATTCGCCTCCAATGAAAAACTGTTTTTT. It encodes CSARFASNEKLFF.

This clonotype was picked up many times. This sequence joins TRBV7-2 and TRBJ1-5, with 8 bases identical to TRBD1. V dropped 4 bases and J dropped 7; count of bases not matched to a gene: 6. The CDR3 consists of 14 residues. Germline loops: CDR1 SGHTA, CDR2 FQGNSA. CDR3 sequence (DNA): TGTGCCAGCAGCTCACGACAGGGGTGGCAGCCCCAGCATTTT. Amino acids: CASSSRQGWQPQHF.

The chain recombines TRBV11-2 with TRBJ2-3; D uncertain. V was trimmed by 5 bases and J by 0 bases, leaving 15 bases between them. Germline V lookup: CDR1 SGHAT, CDR2 FQNNGV. The CDR3 covers 16 residues. The CDR3: CASSRLTSASTDTQYF. As DNA, the CDR3 is TGTGCCAGCAGCCGTTTAACATCAGCCAGCACAGATACGCAGTATTTT. The variable domain in full, completed from reference TRBV11-2 and TRBJ2-3, reads EAGVAQSPRYKIIEKRQSVAFWCNPISGHATLYWYQQILGQGPKLLIQFQNNGVVDDSQLPKDRFSAERLKGVDSTLKIQPAKLEDSAVYLCASSRLTSASTDTQYFGPGTRLTVL.

The table lists this clonotype with a count of one. A much bigger clone sits one base away, suggesting this may be a read error. V gene TRBV5-1 combines with J gene TRBJ2-1; 7 bases are shared with TRBD2. The CDR3 is 15 residues long. CDR1 is SGHRS and CDR2 is YFSETQ in the germline V gene. DNA for the CDR3: TGCGCCAGCAGCCTCTATAGCGGGCCCTACAATGAGCAGCTCTTC. It translates to CASSLYSGPYNEQLF.

The gene calls are TRBV14 and TRBJ2-1, with 12 bases that match TRBD1. The ends lost 5 bases at V and 5 bases at J; junction bases unmatched: 7. This CDR3 has 16 residues. Germline CDR1 is SGHDN and CDR2 is FVKESK. CDR3 protein: CASSYRGQGADNEQFF. Written as DNA, the CDR3 is TGTGCCAGCAGCTACAGGGGACAGGGGGCGGACAATGAGCAGTTCTTC. The variable domain in full, completed from reference TRBV14 and TRBJ2-1, reads EAGVTQFPSHSVIEKGQTVTLRCDPISGHDNLYWYRRVMGKEIKFLLHFVKESKQDESGMPNNRFLAERTGGTYSTLKVQPAELEDSGVYFCASSYRGQGADNEQFFGPGTRLTVL.